The present T cell receptor beta chain was sequenced within a study of T-cell memory formation after mild COVID-19. Findings of the study overall: The main location of contracting CD4+ clones was CM and EM, and that of contracting CD8+ clones was EMRA. Second-wave clones that peaked on day 37 lacked confirmed SARS-CoV-2 specificity. The finding that pre-infection memory included some responding clones suggested that cross-reactive memory joined.

TCRdb processed the 5' RACE reads anew with MiXCR; each CDR3 protein has one entry. The data hold some 82,000 distinct CDR3 sequences, with 9.5% to 15% observed a single time. Details on this clonotype: Its cognate antigen is unknown.

Looked up from germline, CDR1 is MNHEY and CDR2 is SVGEGT. V was pared by 6 bases and J by 2 bases, with 2 bases of the junction left unmatched. The CDR3 covers 13 residues. The J gene is TRBJ2-3, the V gene TRBV6-2 or TRBV6-3, with 7 nucleotides matching TRBD1. This TCR was sampled from a man between 18 and 29 years old who had mild COVID-19 (a few samples of this study predate the infection). Cell type and time point are not known. Material: PBMCs or a T cell subset sorted from them (not recorded which). CDR3: CASRGQPTDTQYF. The CDR3 DNA reads TGTGCCAGCAGGGGACAGCCCACAGATACGCAGTATTTT.